Shown below are 11 T cell receptor beta chains from a single sample sequenced in a study of response to subunit inactivated influenza vaccine. TCRdb passed the RT-PCR reads through MiXCR, listing each CDR3 protein once. Of about 540,000 distinct CDR3 sequences in the sample, roughly 25% were seen once. This sample was also put to use in a study of T cells expressing NK-cell markers. That work adds: UMIs accompanied the 5'RACE template switching by which TCR beta cDNA was made.

The specimen was CD4+ T cells sorted from PBMCs, collected less than 13 days after vaccination. The receptors were gathered from a man aged 45-65 years who received an inactivated influenza vaccine.

This clonotype was counted between two and nine times. CDR3 nucleotide sequence: TGTGCCAGCAGCTTGATCGAAAGTAGCTCCTACAATGAGCAGTTCTTC. Translated: CASSLIESSSYNEQFF. V usage is TRBV5-5 and J usage is TRBJ2-1, with unresolved D. The germline V gene encodes CDR1 SGHKS and CDR2 YYEKEE (reference sequence). The CDR3 covers 16 residues. With 1 base removed from V and 0 bases from J, the gap between germline ends came to 11 bases. Variable domain in full (rest from reference TRBV5-5 and TRBJ2-1): DAGVTQSPTHLIKTRGQQVTLRCSPISGHKSVSWYQQVLGQGPQFIFQYYEKEERGRGNFPDRFSARQFPNYSSELNVNALLLGDSALYLCASSLIESSSYNEQFFGPGTRLTVL.

The table lists this clonotype with many counts. A read error may account for a junction end that differs from germline. CDR3 in amino acids: CASSLAPGQQETQYF. Here the CDR3 DNA reads TGTGCTAGCAGCTTAGCACCGGGACAACAAGAGACCCAGTACTTC. The chain recombines TRBV7-7 with TRBJ2-5, with D possibly matching TRBD1 (6 bases). The CDR3 extends over 15 amino acids. CDR1 and CDR2 (germline): SSHAT, FNYEAQ (reference sequence). The full variable domain, its missing parts supplied by reference TRBV7-7 and TRBJ2-5, is GAGVSQSPRYKVTKRGQDVTLRCDPISSHATLYWYQQALGQGPEFLTYFNYEAQPDKSGLPSDRFSAERPEGSISTLTIQRTEQRDSAMYRCASSLAPGQQETQYFGPGTRLLVL.

This clonotype showed up just a few times. The chain links TRBV3-1 to TRBJ1-5; TRBD1 might be the D (5 bases). V shed 1 base and J shed 15 bases, with 22 bases lying between them. Germline V gives CDR1 LGHDT, CDR2 YNNKEL (reference sequence). The CDR3 extends over 15 amino acids. The DNA of the CDR3 is TGTGCCAGCAGCCAAGGGCCCCGAGGCGCAGGGCAACGGCATTTT. Translating it yields CASSQGPRGAGQRHF.

The chain links TRBV28 to TRBJ1-2; the match to TRBD1 covers 10 bases. This CDR3 comprises 15 residues. The germline V gene has CDR1 MDHEN and CDR2 SYDVKM. J was trimmed by 4 bases and V by 7 bases; bases with no gene match: 9. CDR3 loop: CASTTVGQGGYGYTF. The CDR3 region has the DNA TGTGCCAGCACCACAGTCGGACAGGGGGGCTATGGCTACACCTTC.

The V call is TRBV12-3 or TRBV12-4, the J call TRBJ2-5, with D perhaps TRBD2 (7 bases). The V end lost 3 bases, the J end lost 1 base, and 15 bases lay between the germline ends. The length of the CDR3 is 16 residues. The CDR3 sequence is CASSFPLGGGQETQYF. CDR3 DNA sequence: TGTGCCAGCAGTTTTCCCCTAGGGGGGGGCCAAGAGACCCAGTACTTC.

This clonotype was counted ten times or more. V is TRBV6-4 and J is TRBJ2-3, with unresolved D. Germline assignment: CDR1 MRHNA and CDR2 SNTAGT. V lost 5 bases and J 0 bases, leaving 12 bases between the germline ends. The CDR3 runs to 15 residues. The CDR3 DNA is TGTGCCAGCAGTCCTTCGGCGGTTAGCACAGATACGCAGTATTTT. It specifies CASSPSAVSTDTQYF.

The chain combines TRBV5-6 with TRBJ1-6; 7 nucleotides agree with TRBD1. The CDR3 sequence is 14 residues long. J gave up 9 bases and V 4 bases, and 7 bases lay outside the gene matches. Germline CDR1 reads SGHDT; CDR2 reads YYEEEE. The CDR3 nucleotides are TGTGCCAGCAGCCCCACAGGGGTACGTTCACCCCTCCACTTT. This translates into CASSPTGVRSPLHF.

This clonotype was recorded at least ten times. V is TRBV20-1 and J is TRBJ2-1, with 9 nucleotides matching TRBD2. Germline V gene data show CDR1 as DFQATT and CDR2 as SNEGSKA (reference sequence). The CDR3 is 17 amino acids. The V and J ends lost 4 bases and 3 bases, in that order; junction bases with no gene match: 13. The CDR3 nucleotides read TGCAGTGCTACCTCCCCCCGTAGCGGGGGAGGCTACAATGAGCAGTTCTTC. Translation gives CSATSPRSGGGYNEQFF.

The V gene is TRBV7-3, the J gene TRBJ2-1, with D perhaps being TRBD1 or TRBD2 (5 bases each). Germline V lookup: CDR1 SGHTA, CDR2 FQGTGA. The CDR3 consists of 15 residues. Trimming removed 5 bases from V and 6 bases from J, with 17 bases in between. CDR3 in amino acids: CASSKTPDGTNEQFF. CDR3 in DNA: TGTGCCAGCAGCAAAACACCCGACGGGACCAATGAGCAGTTCTTC.

The chain employs TRBV20-1 and TRBJ2-7; D could derive from TRBD1 or TRBD2 (5 bases each). This CDR3 is built from 14 residues. Per the germline V gene, CDR1 is DFQATT and CDR2 is SNEGSKA (reference sequence). Trimming removed 0 bases at V and 2 bases at J, with 11 bases between. The CDR3 region is CSARDPGRTYEQYF. CDR3 DNA: TGCAGTGCTAGAGATCCAGGGAGAACCTACGAGCAGTACTTC.

The chain has TRBV4-3 and TRBJ2-1, with 12 bases aligning to TRBD2. Germline trimming cut 6 bases from V and 3 bases from J; bases unmatched to any gene: 3. This CDR3 is 15 amino acids long. CDR1 and CDR2 (germline): LGHNA, YSLEER. In nucleotides, the CDR3 is TGCGCCAGCAGGAGGACTAGCGGGAACTACAATGAGCAGTTCTTC. Encoded protein: CASRRTSGNYNEQFF.